This passage covers 21 T cell receptor beta chains from one sample sequenced in a study of beta chain features in type 1 diabetes. The sequenced template was cDNA made from the entire isolated RNA. The data were produced by immunoSEQ multiplex PCR, yet TCRdb's version contains in-frame clones alone and is incomplete. The sample lists 110,000 to 150,000 clones; about 7.1% were seen once. Sequencing was carried out using central memory CD4+ T cells from blood. These receptor sequences come from a woman in her twenties or thirties in good health.

A few counts support this clone. The chain combines TRBV29-1 with TRBJ2-7, with D tentatively TRBD1 (5 bases). V lost 4 bases to trimming and J lost 5 bases, with 12 bases between them. This CDR3 is 12 amino acids long. Germline CDR1 reads SQVTM; CDR2 reads ANQGSEA. The CDR3 DNA reads as TGCAGCGTTGGCCCGACCAGGGACGAGCAGTACTTC. Translating gives CSVGPTRDEQYF.

The gene calls are TRBV4-2 and TRBJ1-5; 9 bases line up with TRBD1. With V trimmed by 4 bases and J by 1 base, 2 bases remained unmatched. CDR1 and CDR2 (germline): LGHNA, YNFKEQ. The CDR3 contains 15 residues. The CDR3 nucleotides read TGTGCCAGCAGCCGGACAGGGGCCAGCAATCAGCCCCAGCATTTT. The encoded protein is CASSRTGASNQPQHF.

This clone was counted between two and nine times. The chain employs TRBV6-5 and TRBJ2-2; 8 nucleotides line up with TRBD2. The ends lost 6 bases at V and 7 bases at J; junction bases unmatched: 7. The CDR3 runs to 14 residues. Germline CDR1 is MNHEY and CDR2 is SVGAGI. The CDR3 DNA is TGTGCCAGCAGACCAGCGGGAGATCACGGGGAGCTGTTTTTT. It encodes CASRPAGDHGELFF.

This clone was recorded a few times. The rearrangement joins TRBV11-2 to TRBJ2-7, with 7 bases fitting TRBD1. The trim removed 8 bases at V and 3 bases at J, leaving 7 bases unmatched. The CDR3 extends over 13 amino acids. CDR1 SGHAT and CDR2 FQNNGV come from the germline V gene. The CDR3 sequence is CASSGQFFYEQYF. The CDR3 bases are TGTGCCAGCTCGGGACAGTTTTTCTACGAGCAGTACTTC.

The V gene is TRBV30, the J gene TRBJ2-3; 9 bases are a match to TRBD1. The ends lost 1 base at V and 1 base at J; junction bases unmatched: 3. This CDR3 region has 15 residues. The germline CDR1 and CDR2 sequences are GTSNPN and SVGIG (reference sequence). Here the CDR3 DNA reads TGTGCCTGGAGTGAACAGGGGGCGGGCACAGATACGCAGTATTTT. This codes for CAWSEQGAGTDTQYF.

This clone was detected many times. The CDR3 DNA follows: TGTGCCAGCAGTGAAGGGACAGACCCTTCCTACGAGCAGTACTTC. Translated: CASSEGTDPSYEQYF. V and J are TRBV6-1 and TRBJ2-7; TRBD1 might be the D (6 bases). The V and J ends lost 1 base and 1 base respectively, with 11 bases between them. The length of the CDR3 is 15 residues. Looked up from germline, CDR1 is MNHNS and CDR2 is SASEGT.

The chain uses TRBV30 and TRBJ2-1; D uncertain. The CDR3 consists of 16 residues. V was trimmed by 0 bases and J by 4 bases, leaving 16 bases between them. CDR1 and CDR2 from the germline V gene are GTSNPN and SVGIG (reference sequence). CDR3 nucleotides: TGTGCCTGGAGTGTAATATCGCGCGGAATGTACAATGAGCAGTTCTTC. It codes for CAWSVISRGMYNEQFF.

The chain joins TRBV19 to TRBJ2-2, with 9 bases aligning to TRBD1. This CDR3 spans 15 amino acids. Per germline, CDR1 LNHDA and CDR2 SQIVND (reference sequence). V was clipped by 7 bases and J by 4 bases; unmatched bases: 7. The CDR3 DNA follows: TGTGCCAGTACCCCAGGGGACAGGGCCACCGGGGAGCTGTTTTTT. This codes for CASTPGDRATGELFF.

This clone was picked up a small number of times. V is TRBV9 and J is TRBJ2-7, with 9 bases lining up with TRBD1. The V and J ends lost 3 bases and 8 bases, in that order; junction bases with no gene match: 9. Germline CDR1 is SGDLS and CDR2 is YYNGEE. This CDR3 has 14 residues. CDR3 coding DNA: TGTGCCAGCAGCGCCGGGACAGGGTCAGCAAAGCAGTACTTC. It translates to CASSAGTGSAKQYF. Full variable domain (remainder filled in from reference TRBV9 and TRBJ2-7): DSGVTQTPKHLITATGQRVTLRCSPRSGDLSVYWYQQSLDQGLQFLIQYYNGEERAKGNILERFSAQQFPDLHSELNLSSLELGDSALYFCASSAGTGSAKQYFGPGTRLTVT.

In its sample, this clone was seen a few times. CDR3 sequence: CASSRNSGTSGNEQFF. The DNA of the CDR3 is TGTGCCAGCAGCCGGAATAGTGGGACTAGCGGCAATGAGCAGTTCTTC. V is TRBV5-4 and J is TRBJ2-1; TRBD2 matches 11 bases. This CDR3 has 16 amino acids. Germline lookup yields CDR1 SGHNT and CDR2 YYREEE (reference sequence). Germline trimming cut 4 bases from V and 6 bases from J; bases unmatched to any gene: 9.

In this sample, this clone turned up many times. The chain employs TRBV5-1 and TRBJ2-7, with 12 bases matching TRBD2. The germline CDR1 and CDR2 sequences are SGHRS and YFSETQ. Losses at the gene ends were 5 bases for V and 3 bases for J; bases not matched to a gene: 3. The CDR3 is 14 residues long. The CDR3 bases are TGCGCCAGCAGGTTGACTAGCGGGAGCTACGAGCAGTACTTC. It is translated as CASRLTSGSYEQYF.

This clone was seen more than once but under ten times. V is TRBV4-2 and J is TRBJ2-5; possibly TRBD2 for D (6 bases). Per the germline V gene, CDR1 is LGHNA and CDR2 is YNFKEQ. The V and J ends lost 0 bases and 1 base respectively, with 15 bases between them. This CDR3 is built from 17 residues. The CDR3 DNA follows: TGTGCCAGCAGCCAAGATGGCCTAGCGAGCTTCCAAGAGACCCAGTACTTC. Amino acid sequence: CASSQDGLASFQETQYF.

As to this clone: A junction boundary mismatches the germline segment, possibly from a read error. This chain uses TRBV4-1 with TRBJ2-2, with D uncertain. CDR1 and CDR2 (germline): MGHRA, YSYEKL. The CDR3 contains 15 residues. Here the CDR3 reads CASSLDFRNTGELFF. The CDR3 coding sequence is TGTGCCAGCAGCCTAGACTTCCGGAACACCGGGGAGCTGTTTTTT.

This clone was seen a few times. The chain has TRBV10-3 and TRBJ1-2; 10 bases fit TRBD1. CDR1 is ENHRY and CDR2 is SYGVKD in the germline V gene. V lost 6 bases, J lost 4 bases, and 5 bases stayed unmatched. The CDR3 has 14 amino acids. DNA for the CDR3: TGTGCCATCAGGGACAGGGGGTCAGGCTATGGCTACACCTTC. Translation gives CAIRDRGSGYGYTF.

This clone was observed a few times. The rearrangement joins TRBV19 to TRBJ1-5, with D perhaps matching TRBD1 (5 bases). In germline, CDR1 is LNHDA, CDR2 SQIVND (reference sequence). This CDR3 region has 15 residues. Trimming cost V 5 bases and J 0 bases, with 11 bases left between them. The CDR3 region is CASSLSGDSNQPQHF. The CDR3 nucleotides are TGTGCCAGTAGTTTATCGGGGGATAGCAATCAGCCCCAGCATTTT.

This clone came up a few times. The chain has TRBV9 and TRBJ2-3; no firm D call. Deletions cut 1 base from V and 3 bases from J, with 9 bases between. Germline CDR1 SGDLS, CDR2 YYNGEE. CDR3 length: 14 residues. The CDR3 sequence is CASSVKSRTDTQYF. The CDR3 DNA sequence: TGTGCCAGCAGCGTAAAATCGCGTACAGATACGCAGTATTTT.

The chain carries TRBV4-1 and TRBJ2-7; TRBD2 matches at 7 bases. Trimming cost V 0 bases and J 2 bases; bases outside gene matches: 10. Germline loops: CDR1 MGHRA, CDR2 YSYEKL. The CDR3 covers 17 residues. The DNA of the CDR3 is TGCGCCAGCAGCCAAGAATTCGGAGCGGGACTTCCCTACGAGCAGTACTTC. Amino acids: CASSQEFGAGLPYEQYF.

This clone was seen a few times. This chain connects TRBV13 to TRBJ2-1; 9 bases agree with TRBD2. CDR3 length: 15 amino acids. After removal of 2 bases from V and 8 bases from J, the junction contained 7 bases not matched to a gene. CDR1 is PRHDT and CDR2 is FYEKMQ in the germline V gene (reference sequence). CDR3 coding DNA: TGTGCCAGCAGCTTACTGGCGGGGGGGTCGGATGAGCAGTTCTTC. Translating gives CASSLLAGGSDEQFF.

The genes are TRBV4-2 and TRBJ2-7; D may be TRBD1 (6 bases). Germline CDR1 reads LGHNA; CDR2 reads YNFKEQ. V was trimmed by 5 bases and J by 4 bases, leaving 15 bases between them. This CDR3 has 14 amino acids. CDR3 sequence: CASSLVGHEYEQYF. CDR3 nucleotides: TGTGCCAGCAGCTTGGTGGGACATGAGTACGAGCAGTACTTC.

A few counts support this clone. V and J are TRBV6-1 and TRBJ2-5; D is unclear. Per germline, CDR1 MNHNS and CDR2 SASEGT. The V and J ends lost 6 bases and 1 base respectively, with 15 bases between them. The CDR3 runs 15 residues. The CDR3 DNA reads as TGTGCCAGCAGGACCCTATGGAGTTCCCAAGAGACCCAGTACTTC. It is translated as CASRTLWSSQETQYF.

In its sample, this clone was seen many times. The chain couples TRBV9 to TRBJ2-6; D is ambiguous. Trimming removed 1 base at V and 2 bases at J, with 7 bases between. Per the germline V gene, CDR1 is SGDLS and CDR2 is YYNGEE. The CDR3 consists of 15 residues. In nucleotides, the CDR3 is TGTGCCAGCAGCGTAATCGTAACTGGGGCCAACGTCCTGACTTTC. Its protein is CASSVIVTGANVLTF.